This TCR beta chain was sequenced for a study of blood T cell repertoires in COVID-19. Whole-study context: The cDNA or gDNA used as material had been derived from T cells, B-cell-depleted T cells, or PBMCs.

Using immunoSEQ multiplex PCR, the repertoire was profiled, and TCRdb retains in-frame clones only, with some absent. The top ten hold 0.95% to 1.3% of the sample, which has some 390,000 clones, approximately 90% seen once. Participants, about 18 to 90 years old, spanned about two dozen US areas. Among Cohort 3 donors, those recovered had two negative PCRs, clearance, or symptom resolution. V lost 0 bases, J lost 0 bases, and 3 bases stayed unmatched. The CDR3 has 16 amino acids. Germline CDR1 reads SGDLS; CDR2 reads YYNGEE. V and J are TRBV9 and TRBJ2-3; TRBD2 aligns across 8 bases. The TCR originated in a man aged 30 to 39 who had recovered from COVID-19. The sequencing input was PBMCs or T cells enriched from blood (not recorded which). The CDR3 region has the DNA TGTGCCAGCAGCGTAGGGGCTAGCGGGAGCACAGATACGCAGTATTTT. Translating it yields CASSVGASGSTDTQYF.